The 17 T cell receptor beta chains reported below all come from one sample, sequenced in a study of breast tumors, draining lymph nodes, adjacent tissues. Axillary draining lymph nodes of breast cancer patients supplied the node samples. TCRdb reprocessed the multiplex PCR reads with MiXCR, giving one entry per CDR3 protein. This sample has around 120,000 distinct CDR3 sequences; nearly 20% occur once, and the top ten carry around 3.5%. Sequenced input: axillary lymph node tissue. Receptors originate from a female donor with breast cancer. Some clones in this sample may be carry-over from other donors' samples.

The rearrangement joins TRBV6-2 or TRBV6-3 to TRBJ2-3, with D possibly TRBD2 on 6 matching bases. The V gene lost 4 bases and the J gene lost 3 bases, with 11 bases spanning the gap. The CDR3 covers 14 residues. Germline V CDR1 and CDR2: MNHEY, SVGEGT. The CDR3 is CASSFLALTDTQYF. The CDR3 DNA sequence: TGTGCCAGCAGTTTCCTAGCGTTAACAGATACGCAGTATTTT.

This clonotype was seen repeatedly, ten times or more. The CDR3 loop reads CAITGAINYGYTF. For the CDR3, the DNA is TGTGCCATCACGGGGGCTATAAACTATGGCTACACCTTC. This chain links TRBV10-3 with TRBJ1-2, with a weak D call TRBD1 (6 bases). CDR1 ENHRY and CDR2 SYGVKD come from the germline V gene. V was pared by 7 bases and J by 2 bases, with 11 bases between. The CDR3 totals 13 residues.

The sample holds many counts of this clonotype. This sequence joins TRBV5-4 and TRBJ2-1; D gene uncertain. Germline lookup yields CDR1 SGHNT and CDR2 YYREEE (reference sequence). There are 13 residues in the CDR3. V dropped 0 bases and J dropped 4 bases, with 5 bases sitting between them. Here the CDR3 DNA reads TGTGCCAGCAGCTTGGGTATATACAATGAGCAGTTCTTC. Amino acids: CASSLGIYNEQFF.

With respect to this clonotype: This may be a read error: a much more frequent sequence differs by one nucleotide. The rearrangement links TRBV12-3 or TRBV12-4 to TRBJ2-3, with D possibly being TRBD2 (5 bases). Trimming took off 8 bases at V and 3 bases at J, with 18 bases between the two ends. The CDR3 covers 15 residues. The CDR3, as DNA: TGTGCCAGCGGTATGTCGGGAACATGGACAGATACGCAGTATTTT. Amino acids: CASGMSGTWTDTQYF.

With regard to this clonotype: A much larger clonotype is one base distant, so this may be a read error. The chain carries TRBV19 and TRBJ1-4, with 9 bases matching TRBD1. This CDR3 region has 14 residues. Germline values: CDR1 LNHDA, CDR2 SQIVND (reference sequence). CDR3 loop: CASRYRGRNEKPFF. CDR3 DNA: TGTGCCAGTAGATACAGGGGGCGAAATGAAAAACCGTTTTTT. The full variable domain, in which reference TRBV19 and TRBJ1-4 provide the parts outside the CDR3, is DGGITQSPKYLFRKEGQNVTLSCEQNLNHDAMYWYRQDPGQGLRLIYYSQIVNDFQKGDIAEGYSVSREKKESFPLTVTSAQKNPTAFYLCASRYRGRNEKPFFGSGTQLSVL.

This clonotype has a count of ten or more. The chain joins TRBV7-2 to TRBJ1-2; a possible D gene is TRBD1 (6 bases). V shed 3 bases and J shed 8 bases, with 13 bases lying between them. This CDR3 has 13 amino acids. Germline CDR1 is SGHTA and CDR2 is FQGNSA. The CDR3 sequence: CASSFSGDGGYTF. For the CDR3, the DNA is TGTGCCAGCAGCTTTTCAGGGGACGGGGGCTACACCTTC.

Note on this clonotype: A much larger clonotype is one base distant, so this may be a read error. The V gene is TRBV24-1, the J gene TRBJ2-1; D tentatively fits TRBD1 or TRBD2 (7 bases each). Trimming left V 0 bases short and J 7 bases short, with 21 bases between. This CDR3 comprises 18 residues. Looked up from germline, CDR1 is KGHDR and CDR2 is SFDVKD. The CDR3 sequence: CATSDLAPRGRGGNEQFF. The CDR3 DNA reads as TGTGCCACCAGTGATTTGGCCCCCCGGGGCAGGGGGGGGAATGAGCAGTTCTTC.

The chain is built from TRBV20-1 and TRBJ2-7, with a tentative D call TRBD2 (6 bases). This CDR3 contains 14 residues. CDR1 is DFQATT, CDR2 SNEGSKA, per germline (reference sequence). V lost 5 bases to trimming and J lost 7 bases, with 21 bases between them. This CDR3 reads CSAGAEGHRKEQYF. For the CDR3, the DNA is TGCAGTGCTGGGGCGGAGGGGCATCGGAAAGAGCAGTACTTC.

V is TRBV18 and J is TRBJ1-5; the D gene is possibly TRBD1 (5 bases). There are 15 residues in the CDR3. Trimming cost V 2 bases and J 10 bases, with 18 bases left between them. Germline CDR1 KGHSH, CDR2 LQKENI. CDR3 DNA: TGTGCCAGCTCACCAAGGGACGGAGGAAAGAGCCCCCAGCATTTT. Amino acids: CASSPRDGGKSPQHF. Based on the CDR3 plus reference TRBV18 and TRBJ1-5, the full variable domain is NAGVMQNPRHLVRRRGQEARLRCSPMKGHSHVYWYRQLPEEGLKFMVYLQKENIIDESGMPKERFSAEFPKEGPSILRIQQVVRGDSAAYFCASSPRDGGKSPQHFGDGTRLSIL.

This clonotype has ten or more counts. The chain joins TRBV24-1 to TRBJ2-3; D unresolved. The CDR3 is 12 amino acids. V was shortened by 1 base and J by 5 bases, with 3 bases between the two germline ends. Germline V lookup: CDR1 KGHDR, CDR2 SFDVKD. CDR3 in DNA: TGTGCCACCAGTGATTTCATAGATACGCAGTATTTT. This encodes CATSDFIDTQYF.

This clonotype was found many times. The rearrangement joins TRBV5-1 to TRBJ2-3; TRBD2 agrees at 11 bases. V shed 5 bases, J shed 0 bases, and the junction held 5 bases outside the gene matches. The CDR3 length is 16 residues. The V gene's germline CDR1 is SGHRS and CDR2 YFSETQ. This chain's CDR3 is CASSPGTSGSTDTQYF. The CDR3 DNA reads TGCGCCAGCAGTCCGGGGACTAGCGGTAGCACAGATACGCAGTATTTT.

The chain combines TRBV6-1 with TRBJ2-1, with 10 bases aligning to TRBD2. Per germline, CDR1 MNHNS and CDR2 SASEGT. V lost 4 bases, J lost 7 bases, and 7 bases stayed unmatched. This CDR3 spans 15 amino acids. For the CDR3, the DNA is TGTGCCAGCAGTGGACTTAGCGGGGGGCTTAATGAGCAGTTCTTC. Translating gives CASSGLSGGLNEQFF.

This clonotype was recorded many times. V gene TRBV20-1 combines with J gene TRBJ2-7; D is unclear. V gave up 2 bases and J gave up 0 bases, with 11 bases separating them. Germline assignment: CDR1 DFQATT and CDR2 SNEGSKA (reference sequence). The CDR3 spans 14 residues. The CDR3 nucleotides read TGCAGTGCTAGATTTGCTTTTGGCTCCTACGAGCAGTACTTC. This codes for CSARFAFGSYEQYF.

This clonotype was recorded many times. The chain recombines TRBV3-1 with TRBJ2-5; 8 bases agree with TRBD2. The J segment lost 5 bases and the V segment lost 4 bases, leaving 6 bases of the junction unmatched. Germline CDR1 LGHDT, CDR2 YNNKEL (reference sequence). CDR3 size: 14 residues. DNA of the CDR3: TGTGCCAGCAGCCGCACGGGGGGGGAGGAGACCCAGTACTTC. As protein: CASSRTGGEETQYF.

CDR3 sequence: CASRPPGPNQPQHF. The CDR3 DNA is TGTGCCAGCAGACCACCAGGTCCCAATCAGCCCCAGCATTTT. The rearrangement uses TRBV28 and TRBJ1-5, with D uncertain. This CDR3 contains 14 residues. Between the trimmed V and J ends, which lost 6 bases and 3 bases, there was a span of 12 bases. From germline, CDR1 is MDHEN and CDR2 SYDVKM.

Turning to this clonotype: A single base separates this from a much larger clone, so it may be a read error. This chain uses TRBV4-1 with TRBJ2-6; tentative D call: TRBD2 (6 bases). Germline-derived CDR1 and CDR2 are MGHRA and YSYEKL. The CDR3 is 17 residues long. CDR3 region: CASSQDLRGSGANVPTF. In DNA, the CDR3 is TGCGCCAGCAGCCAAGATCTGCGGGGCTCTGGGGCCAACGTCCCGACTTTC.

This clonotype appeared a few times. V is TRBV12-3 or TRBV12-4 and J is TRBJ2-1; D is perhaps TRBD1 or TRBD2 (5 bases each). This CDR3 region has 16 residues. The V end lost 5 bases, the J end lost 8 bases, and 22 bases lay between the germline ends. The CDR3 is CASSPPYKGTGDEQFF. CDR3 DNA sequence: TGTGCCAGCAGTCCCCCCTACAAAGGGACGGGTGATGAGCAGTTCTTC.